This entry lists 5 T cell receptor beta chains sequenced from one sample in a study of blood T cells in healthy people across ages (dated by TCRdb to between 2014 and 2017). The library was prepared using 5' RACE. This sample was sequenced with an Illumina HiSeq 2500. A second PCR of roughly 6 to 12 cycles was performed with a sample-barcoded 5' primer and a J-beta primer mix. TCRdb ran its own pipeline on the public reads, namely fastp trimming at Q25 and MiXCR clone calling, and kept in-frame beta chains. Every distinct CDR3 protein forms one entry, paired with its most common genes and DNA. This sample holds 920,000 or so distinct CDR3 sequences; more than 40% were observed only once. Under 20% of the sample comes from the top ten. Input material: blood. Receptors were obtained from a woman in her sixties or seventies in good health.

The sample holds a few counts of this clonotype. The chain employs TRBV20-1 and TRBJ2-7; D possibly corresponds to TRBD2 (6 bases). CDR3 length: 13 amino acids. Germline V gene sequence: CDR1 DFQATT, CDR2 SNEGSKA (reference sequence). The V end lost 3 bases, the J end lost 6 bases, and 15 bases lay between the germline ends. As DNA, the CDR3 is TGCAGTGCTAGCCCAGGGAGGATAAGCGAGCAGTACTTC. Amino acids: CSASPGRISEQYF.

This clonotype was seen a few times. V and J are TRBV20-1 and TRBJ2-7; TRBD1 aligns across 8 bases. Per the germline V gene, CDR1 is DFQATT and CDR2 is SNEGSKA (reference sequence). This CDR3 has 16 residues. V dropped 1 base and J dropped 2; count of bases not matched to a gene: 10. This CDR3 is CSARVWTGREAYEQYF. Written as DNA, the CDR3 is TGCAGTGCTAGAGTTTGGACAGGGAGAGAAGCCTACGAGCAGTACTTC.

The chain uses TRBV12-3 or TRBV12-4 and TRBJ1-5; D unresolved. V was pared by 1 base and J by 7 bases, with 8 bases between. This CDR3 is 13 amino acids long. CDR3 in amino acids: CASSLGAGQPQHF. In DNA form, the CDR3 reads TGTGCCAGCAGTTTAGGGGCGGGCCAGCCCCAGCATTTT.

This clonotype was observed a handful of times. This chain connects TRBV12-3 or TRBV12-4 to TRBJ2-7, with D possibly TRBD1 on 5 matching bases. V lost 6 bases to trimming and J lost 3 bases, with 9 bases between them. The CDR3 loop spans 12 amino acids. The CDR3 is CASRKGYYEQYF. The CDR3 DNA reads TGTGCCAGCAGGAAGGGGTACTACGAGCAGTACTTC.

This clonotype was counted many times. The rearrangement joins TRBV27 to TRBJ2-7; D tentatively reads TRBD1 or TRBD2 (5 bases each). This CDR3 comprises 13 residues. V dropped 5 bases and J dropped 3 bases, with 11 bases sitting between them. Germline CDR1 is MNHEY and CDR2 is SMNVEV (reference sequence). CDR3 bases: TGTGCCAGCAGTCTCCGGGACGGCTACGAGCAGTACTTC. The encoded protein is CASSLRDGYEQYF.